This TCR beta chain was captured by sequencing in a study of vaccination effects on CD4 cells after COVID-19. Details on this clone: Its antigen is not known.

V gave up 5 bases and J gave up 5 bases; unmatched junction bases: 12. This CDR3 is built from 17 residues. Germline CDR1 reads LNHDA; CDR2 reads SQIVND (reference sequence). Clones were sequenced by immunoSEQ multiplex PCR, and TCRdb holds only the in-frame ones, with some missing. The sample yields approximately 45,000 clones, around 76% seen once. Upon completion of around eleven days in culture, CD4+ T cells were isolated. V usage is TRBV19 and J usage is TRBJ2-3; 11 bases fit TRBD1. The sequencing here drew on CD4+ T cells from PBMCs cultured without peptide, taken before COVID-19 vaccination. This sequence originates from a human donor who had a prior SARS-CoV-2 infection. CDR3 in DNA: TGTGCCAGTAGTGTTGGAATCCGGACAGGGGGCATAGATACGCAGTATTTT. Translation: CASSVGIRTGGIDTQYF. Combining the CDR3 with reference TRBV19 and TRBJ2-3 gives the whole variable domain DGGITQSPKYLFRKEGQNVTLSCEQNLNHDAMYWYRQDPGQGLRLIYYSQIVNDFQKGDIAEGYSVSREKKESFPLTVTSAQKNPTAFYLCASSVGIRTGGIDTQYFGPGTRLTVL.